In this sample, the clone carrying this T cell receptor (beta chain) turned up once. Its antigen is unknown. Germline CDR1 and CDR2: GTSNPN and SVGIG (reference sequence). V was pared by 1 base and J by 6 bases, with 7 bases between. This CDR3 has 11 residues. The sample belongs to a study of Tregs in tolerant kidney transplant recipients. Unstimulated Tregs (CD4+CD25+CD127-) and CD4+CD25- non-Tregs were sorted from PBMCs. General study findings and limits: The most relevant donor-specific Treg TCRbeta repertoire apparently came from expansion with activated donor B cells. Biological reproducibility was not directly addressed in this study. The small number of patients limits these findings pending further validation.

Some clones are missing from TCRdb's copy, which holds only in-frame ones; the method was immunoSEQ multiplex PCR. Counted here are about 14,000 clones, about 92% occurring once; the ten biggest clones make up over 10%. The sample consisted of CD8+ T cells from blood. This clonotype was sampled from a human donor in good health. V gene TRBV30 combines with J gene TRBJ2-7; a possible D gene is TRBD1 (5 bases). This CDR3 reads CAWSEGPEQYF. DNA of the CDR3: TGTGCCTGGAGTGAGGGGCCCGAGCAGTACTTC.